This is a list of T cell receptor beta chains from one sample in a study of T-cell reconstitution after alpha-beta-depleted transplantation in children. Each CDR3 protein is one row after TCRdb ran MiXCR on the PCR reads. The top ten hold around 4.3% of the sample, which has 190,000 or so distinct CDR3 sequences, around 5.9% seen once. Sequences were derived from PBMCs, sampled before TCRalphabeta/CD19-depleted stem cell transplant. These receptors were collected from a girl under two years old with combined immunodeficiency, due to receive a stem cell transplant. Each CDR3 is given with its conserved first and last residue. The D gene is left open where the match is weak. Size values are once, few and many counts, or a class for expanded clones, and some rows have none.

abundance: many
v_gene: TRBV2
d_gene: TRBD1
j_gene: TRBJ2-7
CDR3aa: CASIPRDRGYEQYF
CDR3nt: TGTGCCAGCATTCCCCGGGACAGGGGCTACGAGCAGTACTTC

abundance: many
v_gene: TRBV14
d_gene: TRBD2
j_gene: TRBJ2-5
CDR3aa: CASSLRLAGETETQYF
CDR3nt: TGTGCCAGCAGCCTAAGACTAGCGGGAGAGACAGAGACCCAGTACTTC

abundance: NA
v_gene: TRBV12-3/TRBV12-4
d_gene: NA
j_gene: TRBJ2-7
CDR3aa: CAISLVVGLAEFSYEQYF
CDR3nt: TGTGCCATCAGTTTAGTAGTCGGCCTCGCGGAGTTCTCCTACGAGCAGTACTTC

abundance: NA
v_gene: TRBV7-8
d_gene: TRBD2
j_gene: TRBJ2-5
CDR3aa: CASSSVGGGREGRETQYF
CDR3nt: TGTGCCAGCAGCTCAGTTGGGGGGGGCCGGGAGGGGAGAGAGACCCAGTACTTC

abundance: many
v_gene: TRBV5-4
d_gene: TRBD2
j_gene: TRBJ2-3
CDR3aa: CASSLSSGYTDTQYF
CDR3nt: TGTGCCAGCAGCTTGTCTAGCGGGTACACAGATACGCAGTATTTT

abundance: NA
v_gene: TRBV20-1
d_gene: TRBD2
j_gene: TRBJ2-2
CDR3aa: CSARPILGSGLAGGPIASWGELFF
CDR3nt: TGCAGTGCTAGACCGATTTTGGGTTCGGGACTAGCGGGAGGGCCGATCGCCTCTTGGGGGGAGCTGTTTTTT

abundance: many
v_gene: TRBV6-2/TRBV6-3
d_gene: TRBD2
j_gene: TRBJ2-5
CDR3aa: CASSYVAAGESGTQYF
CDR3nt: TGTGCCAGCAGTTATGTGGCGGCGGGAGAGAGTGGGACCCAGTACTTC

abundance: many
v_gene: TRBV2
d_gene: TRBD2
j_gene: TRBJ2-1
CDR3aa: CASGLALMDEQFF
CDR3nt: TGTGCCAGCGGACTAGCGCTAATGGATGAGCAGTTCTTC

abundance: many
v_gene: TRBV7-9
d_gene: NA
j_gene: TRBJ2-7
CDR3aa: CASSLEQGVIYEQYF
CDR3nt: TGTGCCAGCAGCTTAGAGCAGGGCGTCATCTACGAGCAGTACTTC

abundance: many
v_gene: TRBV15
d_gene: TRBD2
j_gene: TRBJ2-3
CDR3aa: CATSRTRLAGGSDTQYF
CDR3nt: TGTGCCACCAGCAGAACCAGACTAGCGGGGGGTTCAGATACGCAGTATTTT

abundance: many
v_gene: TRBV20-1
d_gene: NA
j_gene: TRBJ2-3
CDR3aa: CSAFKETLNTQYF
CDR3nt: TGCAGTGCTTTTAAAGAGACGTTAAATACGCAGTATTTT

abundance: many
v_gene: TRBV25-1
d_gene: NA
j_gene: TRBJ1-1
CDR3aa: CASSASPTGNTEAFF
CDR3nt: TGTGCCAGCAGTGCCTCACCCACAGGGAACACTGAAGCTTTCTTT